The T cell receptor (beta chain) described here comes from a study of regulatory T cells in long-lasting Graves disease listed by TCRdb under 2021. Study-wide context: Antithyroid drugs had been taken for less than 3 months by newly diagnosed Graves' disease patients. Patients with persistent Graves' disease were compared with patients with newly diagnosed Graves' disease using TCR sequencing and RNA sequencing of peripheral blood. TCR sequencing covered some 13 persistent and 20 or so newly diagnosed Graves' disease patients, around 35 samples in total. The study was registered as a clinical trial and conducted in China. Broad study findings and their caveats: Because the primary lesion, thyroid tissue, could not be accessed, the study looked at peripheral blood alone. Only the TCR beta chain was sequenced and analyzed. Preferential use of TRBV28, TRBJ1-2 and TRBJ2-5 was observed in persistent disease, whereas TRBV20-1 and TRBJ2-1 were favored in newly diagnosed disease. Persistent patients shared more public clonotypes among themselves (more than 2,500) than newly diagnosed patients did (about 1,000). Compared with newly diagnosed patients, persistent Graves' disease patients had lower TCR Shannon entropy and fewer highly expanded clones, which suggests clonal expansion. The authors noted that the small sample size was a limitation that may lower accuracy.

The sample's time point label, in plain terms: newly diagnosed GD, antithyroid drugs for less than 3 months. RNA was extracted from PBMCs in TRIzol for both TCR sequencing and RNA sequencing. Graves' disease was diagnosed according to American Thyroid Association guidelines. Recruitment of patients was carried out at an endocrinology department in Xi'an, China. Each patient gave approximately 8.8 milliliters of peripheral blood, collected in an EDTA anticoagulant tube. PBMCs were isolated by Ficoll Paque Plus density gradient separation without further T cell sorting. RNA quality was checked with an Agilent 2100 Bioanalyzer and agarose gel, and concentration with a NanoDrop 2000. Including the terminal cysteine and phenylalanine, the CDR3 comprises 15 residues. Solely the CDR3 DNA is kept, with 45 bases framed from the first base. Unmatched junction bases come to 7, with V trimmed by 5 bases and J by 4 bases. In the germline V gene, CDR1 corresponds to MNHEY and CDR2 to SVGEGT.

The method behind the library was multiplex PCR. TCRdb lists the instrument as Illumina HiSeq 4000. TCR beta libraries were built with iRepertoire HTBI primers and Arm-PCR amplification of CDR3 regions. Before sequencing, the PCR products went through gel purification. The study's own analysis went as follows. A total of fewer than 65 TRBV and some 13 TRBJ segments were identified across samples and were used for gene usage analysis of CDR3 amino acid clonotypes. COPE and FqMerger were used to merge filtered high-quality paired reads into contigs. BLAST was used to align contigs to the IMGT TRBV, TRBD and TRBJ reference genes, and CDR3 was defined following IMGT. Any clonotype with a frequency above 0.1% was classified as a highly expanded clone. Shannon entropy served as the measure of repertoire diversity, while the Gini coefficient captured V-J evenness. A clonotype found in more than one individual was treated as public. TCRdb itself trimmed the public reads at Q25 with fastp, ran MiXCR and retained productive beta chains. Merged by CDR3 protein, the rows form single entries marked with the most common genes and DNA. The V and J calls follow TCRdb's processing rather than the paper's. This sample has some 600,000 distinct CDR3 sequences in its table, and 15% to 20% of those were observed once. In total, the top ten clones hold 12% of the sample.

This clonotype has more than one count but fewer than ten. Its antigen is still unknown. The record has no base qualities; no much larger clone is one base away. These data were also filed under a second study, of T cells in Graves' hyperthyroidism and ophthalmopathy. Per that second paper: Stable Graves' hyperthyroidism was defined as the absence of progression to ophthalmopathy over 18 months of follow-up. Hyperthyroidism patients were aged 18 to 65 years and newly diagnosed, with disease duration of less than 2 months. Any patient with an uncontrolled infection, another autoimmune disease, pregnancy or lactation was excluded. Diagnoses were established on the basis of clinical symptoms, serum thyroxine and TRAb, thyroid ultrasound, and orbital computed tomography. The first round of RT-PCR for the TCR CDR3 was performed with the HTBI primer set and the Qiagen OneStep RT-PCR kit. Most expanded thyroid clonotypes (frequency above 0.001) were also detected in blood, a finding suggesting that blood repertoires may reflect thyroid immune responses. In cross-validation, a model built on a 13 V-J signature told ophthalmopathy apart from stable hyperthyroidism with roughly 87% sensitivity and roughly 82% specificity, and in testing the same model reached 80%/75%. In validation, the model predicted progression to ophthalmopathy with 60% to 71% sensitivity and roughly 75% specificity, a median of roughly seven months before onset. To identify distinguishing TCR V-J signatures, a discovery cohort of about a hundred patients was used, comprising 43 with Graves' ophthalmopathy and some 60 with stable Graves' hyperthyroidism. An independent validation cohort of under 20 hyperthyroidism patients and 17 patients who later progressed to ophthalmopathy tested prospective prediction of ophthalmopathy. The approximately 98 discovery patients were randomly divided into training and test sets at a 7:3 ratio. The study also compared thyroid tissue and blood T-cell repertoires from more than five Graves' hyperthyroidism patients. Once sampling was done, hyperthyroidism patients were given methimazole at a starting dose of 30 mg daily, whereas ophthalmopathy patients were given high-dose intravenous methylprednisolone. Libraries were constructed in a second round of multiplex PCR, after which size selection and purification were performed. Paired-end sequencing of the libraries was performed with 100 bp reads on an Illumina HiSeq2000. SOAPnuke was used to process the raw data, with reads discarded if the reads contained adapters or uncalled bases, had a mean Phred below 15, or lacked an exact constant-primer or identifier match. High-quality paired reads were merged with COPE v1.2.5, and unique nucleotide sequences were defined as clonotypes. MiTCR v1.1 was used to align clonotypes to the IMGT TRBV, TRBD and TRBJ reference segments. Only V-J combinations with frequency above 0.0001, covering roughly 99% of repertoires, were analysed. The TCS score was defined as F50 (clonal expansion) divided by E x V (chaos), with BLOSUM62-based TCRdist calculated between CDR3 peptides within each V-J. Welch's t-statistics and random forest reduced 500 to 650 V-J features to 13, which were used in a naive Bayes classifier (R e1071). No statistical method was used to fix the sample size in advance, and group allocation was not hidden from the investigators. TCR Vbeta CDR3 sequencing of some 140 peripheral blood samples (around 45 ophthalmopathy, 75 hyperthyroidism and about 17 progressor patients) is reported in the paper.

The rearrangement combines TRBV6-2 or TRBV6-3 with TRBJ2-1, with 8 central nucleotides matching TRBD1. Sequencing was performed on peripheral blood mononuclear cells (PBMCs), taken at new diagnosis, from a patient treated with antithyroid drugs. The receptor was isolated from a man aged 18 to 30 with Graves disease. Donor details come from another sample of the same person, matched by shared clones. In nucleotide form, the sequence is TGTGCCAGCAGTGTCGAGGACAGGGCATACAATGAGCAGTTCTTC. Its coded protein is CASSVEDRAYNEQFF.